Judged by abundance, the clone carrying this T cell receptor (beta chain) is medium-sized. The antigen remains unidentified. The germline V gene encodes CDR1 SGHAT and CDR2 FQNNGV. The V segment lost 3 bases and the J segment 4 bases; nucleotides outside the gene matches: 0. The CDR3 sequence is 12 residues long. Every patient was untreated before thyroid surgery. This sample is part of a study of metastatic and nonmetastatic thyroid tumors. Overall study context: Repertoire comparison spanned blood and tumor or nodule tissue of malignant and benign thyroid patients.

Regarding the study as a whole: In blood and tumor, TCR beta diversity was reportedly significantly higher in malignant thyroid tumors than in benign nodules.

In the original workflow: A papillary thyroid cancer distant-metastasis classifier was built from CDR3 differences across clinicopathological groups. From the PCR reads, TCRdb re-called clones with MiXCR. The V and J calls here are based on TCRdb, not the publication. The sample contains some 10,000 clones, 25% to 30% of which appear only once. The V and J genes are TRBV11-2 and TRBJ2-7, with 7 bases aligning to TRBD1. The clonotype was recovered from a male donor with papillary thyroid cancer or a benign thyroid nodule (not recorded which). Some clones in this sample may be carry-over from other donors' samples. The specimen was tumor tissue. The CDR3 nucleotides are TGTGCCAGCAGCTTGACAGGGTACGAGCAGTACTTC. Translation: CASSLTGYEQYF.